These T cell receptor beta chains were read from a single sample in a study of beta chain features in type 1 diabetes. The repertoire was sequenced with immunoSEQ multiplex PCR; TCRdb's copy has only in-frame clones and lacks some. This table has hundreds of thousands of clones, about 71% appearing once. Sequencing was performed on naive CD4+ T cells from blood. All receptors come from a man younger than 45 in good health. The conserved cysteine and the conserved F or W are not part of the CDR3 here. D genes are given only for firm matches. Expanded clones get a size class; other rows say once, few or many, or leave the size out.

9,-,TRBV7-2,TRBJ2-3,-,ASSLVDTQY
10,-,TRBV30,TRBJ1-1,-,AWTKGLSEAF
12,few,TRBV30,TRBJ2-5,TRBD1,AWSEGQGDVTQY
11,-,TRBV28,TRBJ2-3,-,ASSLELADTQY
10,-,TRBV6-1,TRBJ2-7,TRBD2,ASKSGVYEQY
12,once,TRBV7-2,TRBJ2-6,-,ASSRGSGANVLT
12,once,TRBV5-1,TRBJ2-5,TRBD1,ASSQGTGEGTQY
13,-,TRBV29-1,TRBJ2-2,-,SVDATGAGTGELF
10,-,TRBV28,TRBJ2-1,TRBD2,ASRGLAHEQF
14,-,TRBV7-2,TRBJ2-5,-,ASSLNPSLNGETQY
15,-,TRBV9,TRBJ2-3,-,ASSPGETGSVTDTQY
13,-,TRBV7-9,TRBJ2-7,-,ASSLGGRRAYEQY
14,-,TRBV4-1,TRBJ2-1,TRBD2,ASSPLLRGSYNEQF
12,-,TRBV6-5,TRBJ2-7,-,ASSYGVQARTEY
9,-,TRBV5-6,TRBJ2-5,-,ASSLHETQY
15,-,TRBV4-3,TRBJ2-7,TRBD1,ASSLEGTGQSFYEQY
11,-,TRBV30,TRBJ2-2,TRBD1,AWTGTVTGELF
11,-,TRBV29-1,TRBJ1-2,TRBD1,SVGQGDHYGYT
12,-,TRBV29-1,TRBJ2-7,TRBD1,SVVMGTGNYEQY
15,-,TRBV7-8,TRBJ2-5,-,ASSLVGRGRRQETQY
10,-,TRBV30,TRBJ1-1,-,AWIPGVFEAF
13,-,TRBV18,TRBJ1-5,TRBD1,ASSPTGQGNQPQH
11,few,TRBV29-1,TRBJ1-1,-,SVSGLLNTEAF
15,-,TRBV7-2,TRBJ2-4,TRBD2,ASSGGLAKLAKNIQY
10,once,TRBV12-5,TRBJ2-1,-,ASGPTEDGKF
9,-,TRBV6-5,TRBJ2-1,-,ASSRGNEQF
14,-,TRBV29-1,TRBJ2-3,-,SVGGASYPGTDTQY
10,-,TRBV2,TRBJ2-3,-,ASSYSTDTQY
15,once,TRBV10-3,TRBJ2-5,TRBD1,AISEQELGTGWETQY
11,-,TRBV19,TRBJ2-2,-,ASSTRNTGELF
14,once,TRBV1,TRBJ2-5,-,TSRKRGIAAQETQY
12,-,TRBV7-9,TRBJ2-1,TRBD1,APGDRTVDNEQF
12,-,TRBV30,TRBJ2-3,-,ARRGGVGTDTQY
11,-,TRBV30,TRBJ1-4,-,AWSRGSSEKLF
10,-,TRBV11-2,TRBJ2-3,-,ASSASTDTQY
13,-,TRBV6-1,TRBJ2-5,TRBD1,ASSQQDRVRETQY